The sequence of this T cell receptor (beta chain) was determined in a study of T cell responses to AZD1222 COVID-19 vaccine. Study-wide results and caveats: Spike-specific TCR depth and breadth grew after two AZD1222 doses. Just a handful of people given AZD1222 tested seropositive at baseline. Donors in the cohort were predominantly white British and more often female, and clonal diversity was possibly underestimated. Sampling captured repertoires only after the peak T cell response.

TCRdb's copy holds only in-frame clones and misses some; the assay was immunoSEQ multiplex PCR. The sample has about 130,000 clones, roughly 85% seen once. For this clone: The target antigen is unknown.

CDR1 and CDR2 from the germline V gene are MDHEN and SYDVKM. CDR3 length: 13 residues. V lost 6 bases and J lost 6, with 14 bases in between. The sample consisted of peripheral blood, taken 28 days after the second dose of the MenACWY control vaccine. The gene calls are TRBV28 and TRBJ1-2, with D uncertain. The receptor was isolated from an adult who received the MenACWY meningococcal vaccine as a control. The CDR3 region is CASSRVEGHGYTF. CDR3 bases: TGTGCCAGCAGCCGGGTGGAGGGTCATGGCTACACCTTC.